The 6 T cell receptor beta chains below come from one sample, sequenced in a study of OX40 agonist ivuxolimab in advanced cancers. Libraries were prepared by immunoSEQ multiplex PCR; TCRdb keeps only in-frame clonotypes and omits some of them. The sample yields tens of thousands of clones, 70% to 80% seen once. The material sequenced was CD4+ or CD8+ T cells sorted from blood, taken in a trial of the OX40 agonist ivuxolimab. The receptors originated from an adult with an advanced solid tumor such as melanoma, head and neck, liver or kidney cancer.

This clone has a single count. The J gene is TRBJ1-2, the V gene TRBV5-1; tentatively, D is TRBD1 (5 bases). Trimming took 5 bases from V and 2 from J, leaving 10 bases between them. This CDR3 spans 13 amino acids. CDR1 SGHRS and CDR2 YFSETQ come from the germline V gene. The DNA for the CDR3 is TGCGCCAGCAGTCCCGGGACGAACTATGGCTACACCTTC. Protein: CASSPGTNYGYTF.

This clone is labeled as medium-sized. V is TRBV7-2 and J is TRBJ1-4; TRBD1 matches 7 bases. Germline trimming cut 1 base from V and 9 bases from J; bases unmatched to any gene: 8. This CDR3 is 15 amino acids long. CDR1 is SGHTA and CDR2 is FQGNSA in the germline V gene. The CDR3 DNA is TGTGCCAGCAGCTTAGAAAGGGGACAGCGGCAAAAACTGTTTTTT. Its translation: CASSLERGQRQKLFF.

The chain combines TRBV7-2 with TRBJ2-5, with D uncertain. Germline loops: CDR1 SGHTA, CDR2 FQGNSA. The CDR3 runs to 13 residues. The germline V and J ends were trimmed by 1 base and 1 base, with 4 bases remaining between them. This chain's CDR3 is CASSLGSQETQYF. The DNA for the CDR3 is TGTGCCAGCAGCTTAGGTTCCCAAGAGACCCAGTACTTC.

This chain joins TRBV30 and TRBJ1-2; D unresolved. The ends were cut back, 4 bases at V and 7 bases at J, with 10 bases in the middle. The CDR3 loop spans 11 amino acids. CDR1 GTSNPN and CDR2 SVGIG come from the germline V gene (reference sequence). The CDR3 loop reads CAWTGWTGYTF. The CDR3 DNA reads as TGTGCCTGGACCGGTTGGACTGGCTACACCTTC.

The chain couples TRBV5-1 to TRBJ1-2; 10 positions agree with TRBD1. The CDR3 spans 15 residues. With V trimmed by 4 bases and J by 0 bases, 3 bases remained unmatched. Germline V lookup: CDR1 SGHRS, CDR2 YFSETQ. Written as DNA, the CDR3 is TGCGCCAGCAGCCAGGACAGGGGGTCTAACTATGGCTACACCTTC. Translation gives CASSQDRGSNYGYTF.

J is TRBJ2-3 and V is TRBV7-2, with 7 bases aligning to TRBD2. There are 19 residues in the CDR3. Trimming took 4 bases from V and 4 from J; bases not matched to a gene: 20. The germline V gene has CDR1 SGHTA and CDR2 FQGNSA. The CDR3 coding sequence is TGTGCCAGCAGCTCCGGAGGGTTGTCCCGGGACTATAGGCCAGATACGCAGTATTTT. Its translation: CASSSGGLSRDYRPDTQYF.